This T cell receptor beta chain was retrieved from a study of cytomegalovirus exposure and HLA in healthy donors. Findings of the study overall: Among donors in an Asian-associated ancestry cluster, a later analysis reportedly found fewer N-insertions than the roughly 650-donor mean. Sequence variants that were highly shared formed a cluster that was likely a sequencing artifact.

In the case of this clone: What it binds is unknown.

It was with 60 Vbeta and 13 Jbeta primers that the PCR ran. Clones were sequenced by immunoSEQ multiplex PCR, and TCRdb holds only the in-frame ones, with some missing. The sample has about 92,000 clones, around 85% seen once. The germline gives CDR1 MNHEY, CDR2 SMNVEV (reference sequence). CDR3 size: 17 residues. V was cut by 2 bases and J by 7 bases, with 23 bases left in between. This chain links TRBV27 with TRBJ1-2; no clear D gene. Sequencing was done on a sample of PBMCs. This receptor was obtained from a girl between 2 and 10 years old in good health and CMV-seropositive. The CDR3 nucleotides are TGTGCCAGCAGTTTAACCAACTCTCGGACGGGGAACCTTGGCTACACCTTC. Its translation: CASSLTNSRTGNLGYTF.